This entry is about one T cell receptor (beta chain). Its matching antigen is unknown. Unsorted samples relied on roughly 100 million PBMCs, which served as the source of genomic DNA. V lost 4 bases and J 7 bases, leaving 10 bases between the germline ends. The CDR3 sequence is 13 residues long. Germline lookup yields CDR1 WNHNN and CDR2 SYGVQD (reference sequence). Researchers sequenced unsorted PBMC DNA using ten immunoSEQ deep assay plates. Sequencing used immunoSEQ multiplex PCR; TCRdb keeps in-frame clones, though not all of them. This sample yields hundreds of thousands of clones, of which 70% to 80% are seen a single time; about 12% belongs to the top ten. This specimen comes from a study of shared clonotypes between healthy human individuals. Study-wide findings and caveats: Enrolling few donors narrowed the genetic and exposure-history diversity that was represented.

Sample: PBMCs. The receptor was isolated from a woman in her thirties or forties in good health. Some clones in this sample may be carry-over from other donors' samples. The chain combines TRBV10-1 with TRBJ2-2, with D unresolved. CDR3: CASSARTDGELFF. The CDR3 DNA follows: TGCGCCAGCAGTGCCCGAACAGACGGGGAGCTGTTTTTT.